The entry below describes one TCR beta chain. Its antigen is currently not known. No much larger clone is present one base from it, and per-base qualities are unavailable. This sample is part of a study of cytomegalovirus exposure and HLA in healthy donors (dated by TCRdb to about 2017). About the full investigation: According to a later analysis, one platform produced both the roughly 120 validation repertoires and the roughly 660 repertoires of the first cohort. The study aimed to test whether signatures of past pathogen exposure could be identified by cataloging public T cell receptors. Along with the roughly 700-subject first cohort, a separate validation cohort of over a hundred different subjects was used. High-throughput TCR immunosequencing, statistical association of individual TCRs with disease status, and machine learning were combined to predict cytomegalovirus infection status.

Library creation used the immunoSEQ multiplex PCR assay. Processing in the source paper ran as follows. A statistical classification framework was built to diagnose cytomegalovirus status from the catalog of TCR beta chain sequences. TCRdb obtained this table from immuneACCESS and retained in-frame rearrangements with V and J assigned. These tables miss some clones; where compared with another copy, unresolved V genes account for less than half of the shortfall, and the remainder is unexplained. The V and J calls and clone size were taken over from that table, and D and trimming were inferred from the DNA. Present in this sample are roughly 250,000 clones, approximately 86% of which were seen just once. 1% to 1.5% of the sample is taken by the ten largest. Study-wide conclusions, independent of this receptor: The study listed 150 to 200 TCR beta chains as associated with cytomegalovirus. Of the cluster scores, 94% were above 0 in a later analysis, which found that TCRs clustered in the first cohort also tended to co-occur in the 90 to 150 validation repertoires. The authors suggested that the approach could potentially be generalized to other disease states and immunological phenotypes. The validation cohort had no HLA typing available for a later analysis, so co-occurrence within that cohort was assessed over all 110 or so repertoires. In both the original and validation cohorts, the classifier was reported to diagnose cytomegalovirus status with high specificity and sensitivity. While some public TCRs were present in many individuals, most TCR sequences turned up only very rarely across donors. In vitro tests confirmed that a few of the cytomegalovirus-associated TCR beta chains recognize cytomegalovirus antigens.

The donors were included in the validation cohort of some 110 subjects, a group kept apart from the 666-subject first cohort. The CDR3 runs 16 amino acids, cysteine and phenylalanine included. Only CDR3 DNA remains: 48 bases, in frame from the first base. As encoded in the germline V gene, CDR1 is MGHRA while CDR2 is YSYEKL. At the junction V is shortened by 1 base and J by 1 base, with 13 bases in between. This sequence was found in a woman aged 25 to 39 in good health and CMV-seropositive. The sequencing sample was made of PBMCs. The rearrangement joined TRBV4-1 to TRBJ1-1; D gene: possibly TRBD1, on 6 matching bases. The DNA sequence follows: TGCGCCAGCAGCCAAGGCGACAGGAGGAAGAACACTGAAGCTTTCTTT. It encodes CASSQGDRRKNTEAFF.